The sequence of this T cell receptor beta chain was determined in a study of T cell changes during pregnancy in multiple sclerosis. With 3 bases removed from V and 9 bases from J, the gap between germline ends came to 10 bases. CDR1 SGHDT and CDR2 YYEEEE come from the germline V gene. The CDR3 length is 12 residues. The repertoire was sequenced with immunoSEQ multiplex PCR; TCRdb's copy has only in-frame clones and lacks some. Counted here are about 97,000 clones, around nine tenths occurring once; the ten biggest clones make up 0.7% to 0.9%. The receptor was isolated from a female donor in good health, enrolled as a control in a pregnancy study. Sequenced material: peripheral blood, taken in the second trimester of pregnancy. The J gene is TRBJ2-1, the V gene TRBV5-6; D is unresolved. The CDR3 DNA reads TGTGCCAGCAGCTATATAGTAAGTGAGCAGTTCTTC. Its translation: CASSYIVSEQFF.